The rows below give T cell receptor beta chains drawn from one sample of a study of spatial heterogeneity in lung cancer. One entry per CDR3 protein, called by TCRdb with MiXCR from the 5' RACE reads. Of about 7,400 distinct CDR3 sequences detected, around 6.7% appear once; the ten largest clones hold 7% to 10%. This specimen was lung tumor tissue, taken at surgery. The receptors originated from a male donor with early-stage non-small cell lung cancer. Each CDR3 is given with its conserved first and last residue. The order of the fields is D gene, J gene, clone size, V gene, CDR3 DNA, CDR3 protein. The D gene is left open where the match is weak. Where a row states a size, it is once, few, many or the class of an expanded clone; other rows omit it.

D: TRBD1; J: TRBJ2-1; size: large; V: TRBV6-2/TRBV6-3; DNA: TGTGCCAGCAATACCTTTACAGGGGTCAGGAATGAGCAGTTCTTC; CDR3: CASNTFTGVRNEQFF
D: NA; J: TRBJ1-2; size: medium-sized; V: TRBV6-1; DNA: TGTGCCAGCAGTGAAAGTAGCACGGGGACTGGCTACACCTTC; CDR3: CASSESSTGTGYTF
D: NA; J: TRBJ2-1; size: medium-sized; V: TRBV27; DNA: TGTGCCAGCAGCCCAGGGGTATGGGGAGACAATGAGCAGTTCTTC; CDR3: CASSPGVWGDNEQFF
D: TRBD1; J: TRBJ1-3; size: few; V: TRBV12-3/TRBV12-4; DNA: TGTGCCAGCAGTTTATGGGTCGCAGGGGGACCTGGAAACACCATATATTTT; CDR3: CASSLWVAGGPGNTIYF
D: NA; J: TRBJ1-1; size: many; V: TRBV6-5; DNA: TGTGCCACCAGCGGGCAGTTTGAAGCTTTCTTT; CDR3: CATSGQFEAFF
D: NA; J: TRBJ1-5; size: medium-sized; V: TRBV20-1; DNA: TGCAGTGCTAGCCAGGGTTTGAGCAATCAGCCCCAGCATTTT; CDR3: CSASQGLSNQPQHF
D: NA; J: TRBJ2-5; size: many; V: TRBV20-1; DNA: TGCAGTGCTAGCTTTACATTAATTGAGACCCAGTACTTC; CDR3: CSASFTLIETQYF
D: TRBD1; J: TRBJ1-1; size: few; V: TRBV7-9; DNA: TGTGCCAGCAGCTTAGGGACCGGGACAGGGGCTTTCTTT; CDR3: CASSLGTGTGAFF
D: NA; J: TRBJ2-3; size: many; V: TRBV11-2; DNA: TGTGCCAGCAGCGGACCAGGAGATACGCAGTATTTT; CDR3: CASSGPGDTQYF
D: NA; J: TRBJ1-5; size: few; V: TRBV29-1; DNA: TGCAGCGTTGCCACAGGTATAAATCAGCCCCAGCATTTT; CDR3: CSVATGINQPQHF
D: NA; J: TRBJ2-7; size: medium-sized; V: TRBV7-2; DNA: TGTGCCAGCAGCCCCTACATCGCCTCCTCCTACGAGCAGTACTTC; CDR3: CASSPYIASSYEQYF
D: NA; J: TRBJ2-7; size: many; V: TRBV20-1; DNA: TGCAGTGCTAGAGTCCCGACTAGGCCCTACGAGCAGTACTTC; CDR3: CSARVPTRPYEQYF
D: TRBD1; J: TRBJ2-7; size: medium-sized; V: TRBV11-2; DNA: TGTGCCAGCAGCTTAGTAGGGGGCGATTCCTACGAGCAGTACTTC; CDR3: CASSLVGGDSYEQYF
D: NA; J: TRBJ2-1; size: few; V: TRBV28; DNA: TGTGCCAGCAGTCGGGCGGGAAGCTCCTACAATGAGCAGTTCTTC; CDR3: CASSRAGSSYNEQFF
D: NA; J: TRBJ1-5; size: medium-sized; V: TRBV12-3/TRBV12-4; DNA: TGTGCCAGCAGTTTAATGGATCAGCCCCAGCATTTT; CDR3: CASSLMDQPQHF
D: NA; J: TRBJ2-7; size: medium-sized; V: TRBV7-9; DNA: TGTGCCAGCAGCCTAAAAGGCACCTACGAGCAGTACTTC; CDR3: CASSLKGTYEQYF
D: TRBD2; J: TRBJ2-3; size: medium-sized; V: TRBV5-1; DNA: TGCGCCAGCAGCCGATGGACTAGCGGGACAGATACGCAGTATTTT; CDR3: CASSRWTSGTDTQYF
D: NA; J: TRBJ2-1; size: many; V: TRBV6-5; DNA: TGTGCCAGCAGTAATAGCGGAGGCACCGTCGGGGAGCAGTTCTTC; CDR3: CASSNSGGTVGEQFF
D: NA; J: TRBJ1-2; size: few; V: TRBV2; DNA: TGTGCCAGCAGTTCTGGGATGCATAACTATGGCTACACCTTC; CDR3: CASSSGMHNYGYTF
D: TRBD2; J: TRBJ2-5; size: many; V: TRBV7-2; DNA: TGTGCCAGCAGCTGGGGACTACAAGAGACCCAGTACTTC; CDR3: CASSWGLQETQYF
D: NA; J: TRBJ2-7; size: many; V: TRBV27; DNA: TGTGCCAGCCAGAGGACAGCTTTCTCCTACGAGCAGTACTTC; CDR3: CASQRTAFSYEQYF
D: NA; J: TRBJ2-1; size: few; V: TRBV7-2; DNA: TGTGCCAGCAGCCCATGGCGTGCGGGGTTCCCCTACAATGAGCAGTTCTTC; CDR3: CASSPWRAGFPYNEQFF
D: NA; J: TRBJ1-5; size: many; V: TRBV19; DNA: TGTGCCAGTAGTCCTTTTCTTCCAAGAGGCAATCAGCCCCAGCATTTT; CDR3: CASSPFLPRGNQPQHF
D: NA; J: TRBJ1-5; size: medium-sized; V: TRBV6-1; DNA: TGTGCCAGCAGTGAAACGTGGCAGGGGCTAAGGCAGCCCCAGCATTTT; CDR3: CASSETWQGLRQPQHF
D: TRBD2; J: TRBJ2-1; size: NA; V: TRBV27; DNA: TGTGCCAGCACCCCCCGGCTAGCGGGACTCGCCGATGAGCAGTTCTTC; CDR3: CASTPRLAGLADEQFF
D: TRBD1; J: TRBJ2-3; size: many; V: TRBV24-1; DNA: TGTGCCACCAGTGAGGGGACAGGCCCAGATACGCAGTATTTT; CDR3: CATSEGTGPDTQYF
D: NA; J: TRBJ1-2; size: many; V: TRBV29-1; DNA: TGCAGCGTCCGGACATTTGAGGGCTACACCTTC; CDR3: CSVRTFEGYTF
D: NA; J: TRBJ2-1; size: NA; V: TRBV20-1; DNA: TGCAGTGCTAGAGATGAAATAGCCCGCCGTGAGCAGTTCTTC; CDR3: CSARDEIARREQFF
D: TRBD1; J: TRBJ2-7; size: medium-sized; V: TRBV28; DNA: TGTGCCAGCAGTCCCCTGTCCGGGACAGGGGGTAGAGAGCAGTACTTC; CDR3: CASSPLSGTGGREQYF
D: NA; J: TRBJ2-7; size: few; V: TRBV20-1; DNA: TGCAGTGCTAGAGTGTACTACGAGCAGTACTTC; CDR3: CSARVYYEQYF
D: NA; J: TRBJ1-2; size: few; V: TRBV7-8; DNA: TGTGCCAGCAGCTACCAGGATGACGGTCATGGCTACACCTTC; CDR3: CASSYQDDGHGYTF
D: NA; J: TRBJ2-6; size: many; V: TRBV6-6; DNA: TGTGCCAGCAGCTCACCCTACGCGGAGGGGGCCAACGTCCTGACTTTC; CDR3: CASSSPYAEGANVLTF
D: TRBD1; J: TRBJ2-3; size: few; V: TRBV12-3/TRBV12-4; DNA: TGTGCCAGCAGTCAAGGGACAGGGCACACAGATACGCAGTATTTT; CDR3: CASSQGTGHTDTQYF